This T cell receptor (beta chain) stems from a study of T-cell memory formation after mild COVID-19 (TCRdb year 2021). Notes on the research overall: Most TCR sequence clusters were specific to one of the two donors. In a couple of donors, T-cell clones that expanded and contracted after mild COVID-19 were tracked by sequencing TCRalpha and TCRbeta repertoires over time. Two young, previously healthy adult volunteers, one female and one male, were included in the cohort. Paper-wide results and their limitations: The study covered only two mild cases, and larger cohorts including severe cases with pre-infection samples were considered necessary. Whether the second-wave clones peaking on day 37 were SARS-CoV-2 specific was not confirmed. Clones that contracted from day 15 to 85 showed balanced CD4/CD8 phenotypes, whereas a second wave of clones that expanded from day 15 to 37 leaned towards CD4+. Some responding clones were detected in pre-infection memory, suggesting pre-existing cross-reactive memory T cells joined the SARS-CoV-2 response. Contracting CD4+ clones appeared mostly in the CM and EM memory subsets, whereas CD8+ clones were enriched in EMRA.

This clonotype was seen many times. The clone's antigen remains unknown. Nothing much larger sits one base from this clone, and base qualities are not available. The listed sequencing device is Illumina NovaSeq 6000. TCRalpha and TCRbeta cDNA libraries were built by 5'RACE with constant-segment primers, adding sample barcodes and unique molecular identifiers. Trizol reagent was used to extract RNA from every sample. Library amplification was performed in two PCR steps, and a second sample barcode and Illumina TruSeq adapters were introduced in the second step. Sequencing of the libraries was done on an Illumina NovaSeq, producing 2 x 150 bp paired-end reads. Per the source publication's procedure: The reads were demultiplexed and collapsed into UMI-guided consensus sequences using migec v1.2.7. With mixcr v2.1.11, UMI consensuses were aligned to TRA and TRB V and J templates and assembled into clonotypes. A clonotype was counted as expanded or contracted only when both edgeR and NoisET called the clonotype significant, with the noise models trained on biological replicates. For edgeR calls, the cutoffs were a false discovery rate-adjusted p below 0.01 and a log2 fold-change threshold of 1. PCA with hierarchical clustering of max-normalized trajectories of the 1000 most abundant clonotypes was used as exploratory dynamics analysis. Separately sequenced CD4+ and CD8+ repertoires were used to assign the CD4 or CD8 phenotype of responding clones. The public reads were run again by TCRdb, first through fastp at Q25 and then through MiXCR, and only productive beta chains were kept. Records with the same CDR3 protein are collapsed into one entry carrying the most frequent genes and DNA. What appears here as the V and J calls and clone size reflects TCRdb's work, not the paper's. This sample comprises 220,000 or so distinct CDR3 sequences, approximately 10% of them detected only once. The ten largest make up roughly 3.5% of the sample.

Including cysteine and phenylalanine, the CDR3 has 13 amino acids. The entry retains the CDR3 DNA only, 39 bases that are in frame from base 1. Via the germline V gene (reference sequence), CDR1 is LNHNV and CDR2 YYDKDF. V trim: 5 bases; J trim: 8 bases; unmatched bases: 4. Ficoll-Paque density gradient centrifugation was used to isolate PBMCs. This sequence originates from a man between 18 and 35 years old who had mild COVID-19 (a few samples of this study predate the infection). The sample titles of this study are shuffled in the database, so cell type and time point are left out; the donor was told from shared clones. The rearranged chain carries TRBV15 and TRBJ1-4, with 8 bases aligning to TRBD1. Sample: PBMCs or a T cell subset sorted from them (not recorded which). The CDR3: CATSGQGWEKLFF. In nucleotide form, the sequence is TGTGCCACCAGCGGACAGGGTTGGGAAAAACTGTTTTTT.